This T cell receptor (beta chain) was retrieved from a study of T cells in Graves' hyperthyroidism and ophthalmopathy. General study points: Researchers found most expanded thyroid clonotypes above 0.001 in blood as well. A 13 V-J model separated ophthalmopathy from stable hyperthyroidism.

This sample holds PBMCs from 9.5 to 10 ml fresh peripheral blood. Regions amplified from RNA transcripts were the TCR beta CDR3 regions. With the HTBI primer set, the TCR CDR3 went through a first round of RT-PCR. TCRdb processed the multiplex PCR reads anew with MiXCR; each CDR3 protein has one entry. The table includes fewer than 450,000 distinct CDR3 sequences, 11% to 15% detected once. The CDR3 is made up of 15 amino acids. Trimming removed 5 bases at V and 6 bases at J, with 17 bases between. Germline V gene lookup returns CDR1 MNHNS and CDR2 SASEGT. This clonotype has a handful of counts. Its antigen is unidentified.

The J gene is TRBJ2-4, the V gene TRBV6-1; the D gene is possibly TRBD1 (6 bases). The clonotype comes from a man aged 50 or older with Graves' ophthalmopathy. The sequenced material came from blood. CDR3 loop: CASSTSGTFVNIQYF. CDR3 nucleotide sequence: TGTGCCAGCAGTACCTCCGGGACATTCGTAAACATTCAGTACTTC.